Each of the 20 T cell receptor beta chains below was sequenced from the same sample in a study of PD-1 blockade in mismatch repair-deficient tumors (dated by TCRdb to about 2017). The library was produced with the immunoSEQ multiplex PCR assay. Held by TCRdb, this immuneACCESS table contains in-frame sequences only and omits some clones. Under half of the omission traces to an unresolved V gene where checked; the cause of the rest is unknown. The sample table contains roughly 38,000 clones; only one count was recorded for approximately 80% of them. The ten largest make up 1.1% of the sample. This material consisted of PBMCs, taken around 38 weeks after starting pembrolizumab. The source of these receptors is an adult with mismatch repair-deficient cancer.

This clone was observed a few times. The chain combines TRBV9 with TRBJ2-7; possibly TRBD1 for D (5 bases). Germline assignment: CDR1 SGDLS and CDR2 YYNGEE. V was cut by 4 bases and J by 0 bases, with 8 bases left in between. This CDR3 region has 13 residues. CDR3 sequence: CASSPRASYEQYF. The CDR3 DNA follows: TGTGCCAGCAGCCCCAGGGCCTCCTACGAGCAGTACTTC.

The DNA of the CDR3 is TGTGCCAGCTCACCACTGGACAGGGTGCGGTCTGGAAACACCATATATTTT. Protein: CASSPLDRVRSGNTIYF. V usage is TRBV18 and J usage is TRBJ1-3; 8 bases map to TRBD1. The CDR3 is 17 amino acids. In germline, CDR1 is KGHSH, CDR2 LQKENI. Trimming took 1 base from V and 1 from J; bases not matched to a gene: 6.

V usage is TRBV12-5 and J usage is TRBJ2-1, with 14 bases lining up with TRBD2. Trimming cost V 5 bases and J 9 bases; bases outside gene matches: 6. This CDR3 spans 15 amino acids. Germline V lookup: CDR1 LGHNT, CDR2 FRNRAP. CDR3 loop: CASGGGTSGSIEQFF. CDR3 nucleotides: TGTGCTAGTGGTGGGGGGACTAGCGGGAGTATTGAGCAGTTCTTC.

V usage is TRBV21-1 and J usage is TRBJ2-3; the table's D call, TRBD2, was not checked against the DNA. TRBV21-1 is a listed pseudogene. There are 14 residues in the CDR3. CDR3 sequence reads: CASRTSGVTDTQYF. The CDR3 DNA follows: TGTGCCAGCAGGACTAGCGGCGTCACAGATACGCAGTATTTT.

The chain recombines TRBV5-6 with TRBJ2-7, with no clear D. The CDR3 spans 16 residues. V gave up 0 bases and J gave up 3 bases, with 16 bases separating them. Per the germline V gene, CDR1 is SGHDT and CDR2 is YYEEEE. CDR3 sequence (DNA): TGTGCCAGCAGCTTGGAGTACCGGGTAGAAGGCTACGAGCAGTACTTC. Translation: CASSLEYRVEGYEQYF.

The V call is TRBV7-9, the J call TRBJ2-1; no firm D call. The CDR3 is made up of 16 amino acids. V was pared by 5 bases and J by 7 bases, with 21 bases between. Germline CDR1 and CDR2: SEHNR and FQNEAQ (reference sequence). CDR3 amino acids: CASSHPEPRITNEQFF. The CDR3 coding sequence is TGTGCCAGCAGCCACCCGGAGCCTCGGATTACGAATGAGCAGTTCTTC.

The chain carries TRBV7-9 and TRBJ2-2; D perhaps matches TRBD1 (5 bases). Trimming removed 5 bases at V and 0 bases at J, with 10 bases between. There are 15 residues in the CDR3. Germline loops: CDR1 SEHNR, CDR2 FQNEAQ (reference sequence). The CDR3 region is CASSPGQANTGELFF. Written as DNA, the CDR3 is TGTGCCAGCAGCCCAGGGCAGGCGAACACCGGGGAGCTGTTTTTT. Based on the CDR3 plus reference TRBV7-9 and TRBJ2-2, the full variable domain is DTGVSQNPRHKITKRGQNVTFRCDPISEHNRLYWYRQTLGQGPEFLTYFQNEAQLEKSRLLSDRFSAERPKGSFSTLEIQRTEQGDSAMYLCASSPGQANTGELFFGEGSRLTVL.

This clone appeared a single time. This chain connects TRBV11-2 to TRBJ2-7, with 9 positions matching TRBD2. V lost 3 bases, J lost 4 bases, and 4 bases stayed unmatched. This CDR3 comprises 14 residues. Germline lookup yields CDR1 SGHAT and CDR2 FQNNGV. CDR3 in amino acids: CASSLTSGQYEQYF. The CDR3 nucleotides read TGTGCCAGCAGCTTGACTAGCGGACAATACGAGCAGTACTTC.

This chain uses TRBV28 with TRBJ1-4, with D maybe TRBD1 (6 bases). Trimming left V 6 bases short and J 0 bases short, with 8 bases between. This CDR3 region has 14 residues. Germline values: CDR1 MDHEN, CDR2 SYDVKM. The CDR3 DNA sequence: TGTGCCAGCAGCCAGGGGCCAACTAATGAAAAACTGTTTTTT. It yields the protein CASSQGPTNEKLFF.

The chain uses TRBV11-3 and TRBJ2-1, with TRBD2 identical over 8 bases. Germline CDR1 SGHNT, CDR2 YENEEA. The CDR3 consists of 15 residues. V shed 5 bases and J 5 bases; nucleotides not matched to a gene: 8. The CDR3 region has the DNA TGTGCCAGCAGCCCGCGGGAGGCCCACAACAATGAGCAGTTCTTC. As protein: CASSPREAHNNEQFF.

The chain is built from TRBV19 and TRBJ2-4; D is ambiguous. Trimming pared 0 bases from V and 6 bases from J, leaving 6 bases between. The germline gives CDR1 LNHDA, CDR2 SQIVND (reference sequence). The CDR3 length is 13 residues. CDR3 in DNA: TGTGCCAGTAGTATAGATTTCCGAAACATTCAGTACTTC. It is translated as CASSIDFRNIQYF.

The chain is built from TRBV5-1 and TRBJ2-7; TRBD2 aligns across 8 bases. This CDR3 comprises 19 residues. Germline V gene data show CDR1 as SGHRS and CDR2 as YFSETQ. The ends lost 4 bases at V and 6 bases at J; junction bases unmatched: 24. The DNA for the CDR3 is TGCGCCAGCAGCCCCTCTCCGGGGGGTTCAAGCGGGAGATCCGGCGAGCAGTACTTC. This encodes CASSPSPGGSSGRSGEQYF.

J is TRBJ2-1 and V is TRBV10-2, with TRBD2 matching over 8 bases. After removal of 6 bases from V and 0 bases from J, the junction contained 1 base not matched to a gene. Germline CDR1 reads WSHSY; CDR2 reads SAAADI. The CDR3 extends over 14 amino acids. The CDR3 nucleotides are TGCGCCAGCAGGGCGGGGGGCTCCTACAATGAGCAGTTCTTC. This sequence encodes CASRAGGSYNEQFF.

This rearrangement joins TRBV13 to TRBJ1-1; TRBD1 matches 7 bases. The CDR3 has 14 amino acids. In germline, CDR1 is PRHDT, CDR2 FYEKMQ (reference sequence). With 4 bases clipped from V and 4 bases from J, the junction kept 6 bases outside the gene matches. CDR3 DNA: TGTGCCAGCAGCTCACAGGGGCTCGGCACTGAAGCTTTCTTT. Translated, it gives CASSSQGLGTEAFF.

This clone was recorded a few times. The chain carries TRBV11-3 and TRBJ2-7; TRBD1 agrees at 7 bases. CDR3 size: 13 residues. V dropped 5 bases and J dropped 4; count of bases not matched to a gene: 5. CDR1 and CDR2 from the germline V gene are SGHNT and YENEEA. CDR3 nucleotide sequence: TGTGCCAGCAGCGGGGACAGTTGGTACGAGCAGTACTTC. It codes for CASSGDSWYEQYF.

This clone turned up a few times. J is TRBJ1-5 and V is TRBV7-9, with D unclear. V lost 1 base, J lost 10 bases, and 14 bases lay in between. Germline V gene sequence: CDR1 SEHNR, CDR2 FQNEAQ (reference sequence). There are 14 residues in the CDR3. The CDR3: CASSLDGGNTPQHF. For the CDR3, the DNA is TGTGCCAGCAGCTTAGATGGAGGGAATACTCCCCAGCATTTT.

This sequence joins TRBV5-6 and TRBJ2-5; 7 bases match TRBD1. The CDR3 extends over 15 amino acids. Looked up from germline, CDR1 is SGHDT and CDR2 is YYEEEE. The trim removed 5 bases at V and 1 base at J, leaving 8 bases unmatched. This CDR3 reads CASSPMGQTQETQYF. DNA for the CDR3: TGTGCCAGCAGTCCTATGGGACAGACCCAAGAGACCCAGTACTTC.

This chain joins TRBV28 and TRBJ2-3; D might be TRBD1 (6 bases). The CDR3 extends over 16 amino acids. V dropped 5 bases and J dropped 2 bases, with 17 bases sitting between them. From germline, CDR1 is MDHEN and CDR2 SYDVKM. CDR3 region: CASSPLGTGFTDTQYF. As DNA, the CDR3 is TGTGCCAGCAGTCCTCTCGGAACAGGGTTCACAGATACGCAGTATTTT.

V is TRBV10-3 and J is TRBJ2-7, with TRBD1 as a possible D gene (5 bases). The germline gives CDR1 ENHRY, CDR2 SYGVKD. The CDR3 totals 15 residues. V was cut by 8 bases and J by 6 bases, with 23 bases left in between. The CDR3 loop reads CAIGAVTVMPPEQYF. The DNA of the CDR3 is TGTGCCATCGGGGCAGTGACAGTGATGCCCCCCGAGCAGTACTTC.

This chain joins TRBV2 and TRBJ2-5, with TRBD1 matching 8 bases. There are 15 residues in the CDR3. J lost 2 bases, V lost 2 bases, and 4 bases had no gene match. The germline V gene encodes CDR1 SNHLY and CDR2 FYNNEI. This chain's CDR3 is CASSESTGVQETQYF. CDR3 coding DNA: TGTGCCAGCAGTGAATCGACAGGGGTACAAGAGACCCAGTACTTC.